This TCR beta chain was documented in a study of shared clonotypes between healthy human individuals. The V gene end was trimmed by 6 bases and the J gene end by 6 bases; junction bases not matched to a gene: 19. The CDR3 spans 16 residues. CDR1 is SQVTM and CDR2 is ANQGSEA in the germline V gene. It was across several immunoSEQ plates that each subset's genomic DNA was evenly split. The repertoire was sequenced with immunoSEQ multiplex PCR; TCRdb's copy has only in-frame clones and lacks some. This sample carries 2 million to 2.5 million clones, under 95% of them seen once, and the ten largest clones take more than 1.5%. Terminally differentiated effector memory CD45RA+ cells were excluded by CCR7 positive selection of CD45RO-negative cells.

The chain is built from TRBV29-1 and TRBJ1-2; TRBD1 matches at 7 bases. This receptor was obtained from a man younger than 35 in good health. Some clones in this sample may be carry-over from other donors' samples. The sequencing sample was made of naive CD8+ T cells from PBMCs. The CDR3 bases are TGCAGCGTCGCCGAACCGATGACAGGGCCGAGTAATGGCTACACCTTC. This encodes CSVAEPMTGPSNGYTF.